This TCR beta chain was recorded in a study of PD-L1 blockade in urothelial cancer. About the study: About 90% of the roughly 30 patients comprised males who had bladder-origin urothelial cancer.

Produced via immunoSEQ multiplex PCR; TCRdb's table is partial and in-frame only. The sample holds under 100,000 clones; about 90% are singletons and the top ten take around 1.5%. Time point denoted: pretreatment peripheral blood. The patients' disease, urothelial carcinoma, was locally advanced or metastatic. Sequences were derived from PBMCs, sampled around atezolizumab (anti-PD-L1) treatment. The origin of this receptor is a man in his fifties or sixties with urothelial cancer.

CDR3 DNA: TGTGCCAGCAGTTACCTAAGGGGTACAGATACGCAGTATTTT. Its protein product is CASSYLRGTDTQYF. This sequence joins TRBV6-5 and TRBJ2-3; D is perhaps TRBD1 (5 bases). The CDR3 spans 14 residues. V was pared by 2 bases and J by 3 bases, with 9 bases between. Germline V gene data show CDR1 as MNHEY and CDR2 as SVGAGI.